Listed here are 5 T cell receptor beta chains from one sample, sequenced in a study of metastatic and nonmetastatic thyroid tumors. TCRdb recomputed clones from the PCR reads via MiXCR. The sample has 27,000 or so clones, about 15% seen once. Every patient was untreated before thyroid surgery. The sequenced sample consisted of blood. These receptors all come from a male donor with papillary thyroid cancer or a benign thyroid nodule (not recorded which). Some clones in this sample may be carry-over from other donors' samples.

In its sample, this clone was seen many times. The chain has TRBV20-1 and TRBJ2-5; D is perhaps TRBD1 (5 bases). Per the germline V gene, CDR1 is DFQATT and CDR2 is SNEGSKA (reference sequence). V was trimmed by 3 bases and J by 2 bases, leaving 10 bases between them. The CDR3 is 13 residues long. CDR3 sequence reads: CSASGRTQETQYF. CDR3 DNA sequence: TGCAGTGCTAGCGGTAGGACACAAGAGACCCAGTACTTC.

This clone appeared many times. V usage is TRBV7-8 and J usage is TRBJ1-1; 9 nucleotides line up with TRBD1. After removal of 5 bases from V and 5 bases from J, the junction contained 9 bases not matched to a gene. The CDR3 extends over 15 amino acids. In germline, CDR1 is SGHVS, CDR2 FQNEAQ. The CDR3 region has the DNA TGTGCCAGCAGCGAATACAGGGGGCTGTGGACTGAAGCTTTCTTT. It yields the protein CASSEYRGLWTEAFF.

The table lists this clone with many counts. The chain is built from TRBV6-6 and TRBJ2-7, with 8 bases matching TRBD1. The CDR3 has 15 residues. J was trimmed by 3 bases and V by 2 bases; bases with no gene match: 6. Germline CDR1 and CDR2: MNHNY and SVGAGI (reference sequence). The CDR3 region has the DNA TGTGCCAGCAGTTACCCCCAAGACAGGGGCTACGAGCAGTACTTC. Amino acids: CASSYPQDRGYEQYF.

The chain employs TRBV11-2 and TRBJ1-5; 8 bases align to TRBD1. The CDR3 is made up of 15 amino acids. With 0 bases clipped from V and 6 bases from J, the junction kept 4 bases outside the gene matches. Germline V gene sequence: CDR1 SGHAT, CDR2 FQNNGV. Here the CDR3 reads CASSLDRTGIQPQHF. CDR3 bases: TGTGCCAGCAGCTTAGATCGGACAGGGATTCAGCCCCAGCATTTT.

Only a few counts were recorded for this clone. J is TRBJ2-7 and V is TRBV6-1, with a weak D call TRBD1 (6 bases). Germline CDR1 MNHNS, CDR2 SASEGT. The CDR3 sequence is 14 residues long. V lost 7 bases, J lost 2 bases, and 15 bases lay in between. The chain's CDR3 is CASIPSTGAYEQYF. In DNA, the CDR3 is TGTGCCAGCATCCCCTCGACAGGTGCCTACGAGCAGTACTTC.